The 7 T cell receptor beta chains in this list originate from one sample, sequenced in a study of cytomegalovirus exposure and HLA in healthy donors. The PCR was carried out with 60 Vbeta primers and 13 Jbeta primers. Profiling relied on immunoSEQ multiplex PCR, and the TCRdb table lists in-frame clones only, not all of them. This sample has more than 250,000 clones; about 87% occur once, and the top ten carry approximately 2.2%. The sequenced material came from PBMCs. These receptors all come from a woman aged 18-30 years in good health and CMV-seronegative.

The chain has TRBV25-1 and TRBJ1-2, with D perhaps matching TRBD1 (5 bases). This CDR3 region has 14 residues. Germline V gene sequence: CDR1 MGHDK, CDR2 SYGVNS. The V end was cut by 7 bases, the J end by 0 bases, with 12 bases between. CDR3 DNA: TGTGCCAGCACGGCCGACAGAGCTAACTATGGCTACACCTTC. Amino acids: CASTADRANYGYTF.

The CDR3 spells CASSEAVKQNTEAFF. CDR3 sequence (DNA): TGTGCCAGCAGTGAAGCGGTTAAACAGAACACTGAAGCTTTCTTT. This chain joins TRBV6-1 and TRBJ1-1; no firm D call. CDR1 and CDR2 (germline): MNHNS, SASEGT. This CDR3 spans 15 amino acids. The V end lost 0 bases, the J end lost 1 base, and 9 bases lay between the germline ends.

V gene TRBV5-1 combines with J gene TRBJ1-2; 9 bases agree with TRBD1. Germline values: CDR1 SGHRS, CDR2 YFSETQ. The CDR3 length is 14 residues. The trim removed 5 bases at V and 7 bases at J, leaving 9 bases unmatched. CDR3: CASSSTGGAFGYTF. In nucleotides, the CDR3 is TGCGCCAGCAGTTCCACAGGGGGCGCCTTTGGCTACACCTTC.

The rearrangement joins TRBV9 to TRBJ2-7, with D possibly being TRBD1 (6 bases). V was trimmed by 1 base and J by 2 bases, leaving 16 bases between them. CDR3 size: 16 residues. Germline CDR1 and CDR2: SGDLS and YYNGEE. The CDR3 protein is CASSVFDWAGAYEQYF. The DNA of the CDR3 is TGTGCCAGCAGCGTATTCGATTGGGCAGGGGCCTACGAGCAGTACTTC.

The chain uses TRBV30 and TRBJ2-7; TRBD2 agrees at 14 bases. CDR3 length equals 13 residues. Germline loops: CDR1 GTSNPN, CDR2 SVGIG (reference sequence). The ends lost 8 bases at V and 4 bases at J; junction bases unmatched: 4. The CDR3 reads CALRTSGGYEQYF. The DNA of the CDR3 is TGTGCCCTTAGGACTAGCGGGGGGTACGAGCAGTACTTC.

The table lists this clone with a count of one. The chain recombines TRBV9 with TRBJ2-7; 7 nucleotides align to TRBD1. Germline trimming cut 0 bases from V and 7 bases from J; bases unmatched to any gene: 4. The CDR3 is 13 residues long. Germline V gene lookup returns CDR1 SGDLS and CDR2 YYNGEE. In DNA, the CDR3 is TGTGCCAGCAGCGTAGGGACAGGACGTGAGCAGTACTTC. As protein: CASSVGTGREQYF.

Of note for this clone: One end of the junction varies from germline; a read error may be responsible. The chain has TRBV7-9 and TRBJ2-1; TRBD2 agrees at 14 bases. The CDR3 consists of 18 residues. CDR1 is SEHNR and CDR2 is FQNEAQ in the germline V gene (reference sequence). The CDR3 region has the DNA TGTTCCAGCAGTTCGCGACTAGCGGGGGGGTTACCCTACAATGAGCAGTTCTTC. It yields the protein CSSSSRLAGGLPYNEQFF.